The clone carrying this TCR beta chain was observed a few times. Its matching antigen is unknown. This record comes from a study of blood T cells in healthy people across ages. Study overall: Using template switching, researchers captured about one barcoded beta molecule for each two T cells. Whole-study results and caveats: Unsorted PBMCs ruled out conclusive naive versus antigen-experienced comparison. The long-lived group displayed more naive CD4+ cells, plus higher diversity, than the aged donors did.

The CDR3 is 16 residues long. Germline V lookup: CDR1 MGHDK, CDR2 SYGVNS. The V gene lost 7 bases and the J gene lost 2 bases, with 18 bases spanning the gap. Through a sample-barcoded 5' primer and a J-beta primer mix, a second PCR was run for roughly 7 to 11 cycles. TCRdb independently ran MiXCR on the 5' RACE reads; one entry per CDR3 protein. This table has 800,000 to 1,000,000 distinct CDR3 sequences, roughly 50% appearing once. V usage is TRBV25-1 and J usage is TRBJ2-1; D is possibly TRBD2 (6 bases). This clonotype was sampled from a man younger than 45 in good health. Sequenced: blood. The CDR3 DNA sequence: TGTGCCAGCACCCCGGAGGGGAACCAGCCCTACAATGAGCAGTTCTTC. Its protein is CASTPEGNQPYNEQFF.